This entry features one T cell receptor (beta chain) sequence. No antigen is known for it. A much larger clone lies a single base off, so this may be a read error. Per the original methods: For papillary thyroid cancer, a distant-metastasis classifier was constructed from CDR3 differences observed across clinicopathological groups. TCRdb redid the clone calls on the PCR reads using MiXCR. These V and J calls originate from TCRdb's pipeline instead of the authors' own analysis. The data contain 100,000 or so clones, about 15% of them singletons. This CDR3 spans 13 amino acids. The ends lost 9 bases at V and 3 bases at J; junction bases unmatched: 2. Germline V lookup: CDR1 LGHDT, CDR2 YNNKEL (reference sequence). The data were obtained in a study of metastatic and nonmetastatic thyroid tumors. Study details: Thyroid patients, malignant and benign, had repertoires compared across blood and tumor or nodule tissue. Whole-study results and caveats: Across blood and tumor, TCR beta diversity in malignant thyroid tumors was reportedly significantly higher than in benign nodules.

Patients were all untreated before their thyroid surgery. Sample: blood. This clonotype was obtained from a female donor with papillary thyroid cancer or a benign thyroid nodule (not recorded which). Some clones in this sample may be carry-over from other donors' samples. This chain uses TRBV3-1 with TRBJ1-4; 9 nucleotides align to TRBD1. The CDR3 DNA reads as TGTGCCAGAACAGGGGGCTCTAATGAAAAACTGTTTTTT. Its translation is CARTGGSNEKLFF.